Listed below are T cell receptor beta chains from one sample, sequenced in a study of T cells in Graves' hyperthyroidism and ophthalmopathy. From the multiplex PCR reads, TCRdb called clonotypes with MiXCR, one entry per CDR3 protein. This table holds 550,000 to 600,000 distinct CDR3 sequences, approximately 44% found once. Input material: peripheral blood or thyroid tissue (not recorded which). Receptors originate from an adult woman with Graves' disease, either hyperthyroidism or ophthalmopathy (not recorded which). CDR3s include the opening cysteine and the closing phenylalanine or tryptophan. The order of the fields is D gene, clone size, J gene, V gene, CDR3 DNA, CDR3 protein. D genes are given only for firm matches. The size entry is marked missing in some rows and otherwise reads once, few, many or a size class.

D gene: -; clone size: many; J gene: TRBJ1-1; V gene: TRBV7-9; CDR3 DNA: TGTGCCAGCATGCACTGGTGGAGCACTGAAGCTTTCTTT; CDR3 protein: CASMHWWSTEAFF
D gene: -; clone size: -; J gene: TRBJ2-7; V gene: TRBV18; CDR3 DNA: TGTGCCAGCTCACCAGGGAACTGGTACGAGCAGTACTTC; CDR3 protein: CASSPGNWYEQYF
D gene: TRBD1; clone size: -; J gene: TRBJ1-5; V gene: TRBV20-1; CDR3 DNA: TGCAGTGCCAGCAACAGGGGATTCAATCAGCCCCAGCATTTT; CDR3 protein: CSASNRGFNQPQHF
D gene: -; clone size: many; J gene: TRBJ2-5; V gene: TRBV6-6; CDR3 DNA: TGTGCCAGCAGTGGGGTTCGGGGGCGCGCGAGTGAGACCCAGTACTTC; CDR3 protein: CASSGVRGRASETQYF
D gene: -; clone size: -; J gene: TRBJ1-2; V gene: TRBV30; CDR3 DNA: TGTGCCTGGAGTGTCCCCAGGACGGGACGTAGGTATGGCTACACCTTC; CDR3 protein: CAWSVPRTGRRYGYTF
D gene: -; clone size: -; J gene: TRBJ2-3; V gene: TRBV7-2; CDR3 DNA: TGTGCCAGCAGTCAACACGGGGATTCCACAGATACGCAGTATTTT; CDR3 protein: CASSQHGDSTDTQYF
D gene: -; clone size: -; J gene: TRBJ2-7; V gene: TRBV29-1; CDR3 DNA: TGCAGCGTTGGGCCGTCGGGGGACGAGCAGTACTTC; CDR3 protein: CSVGPSGDEQYF
D gene: -; clone size: few; J gene: TRBJ1-1; V gene: TRBV10-3; CDR3 DNA: TGTGCCATCGCGCCCGTGAACACCGGGTGGGAAGCTTTCTTT; CDR3 protein: CAIAPVNTGWEAFF
D gene: TRBD2; clone size: -; J gene: TRBJ2-5; V gene: TRBV6-1; CDR3 DNA: TGTGCCGGCAGTCCCACAGCGCCGGGGGGGGAGACCCAGTACTTC; CDR3 protein: CAGSPTAPGGETQYF
D gene: TRBD1; clone size: many; J gene: TRBJ2-5; V gene: TRBV7-2; CDR3 DNA: TGTGCCAGCAGCTCCGTCCGAACGGGACAGAAAGAGACCCAGTACTTC; CDR3 protein: CASSSVRTGQKETQYF
D gene: -; clone size: many; J gene: TRBJ1-4; V gene: TRBV4-1; CDR3 DNA: TGCGCCAGCAGCCTCCCGGACACACACGAAAAACTGTTTTTT; CDR3 protein: CASSLPDTHEKLFF
D gene: -; clone size: many; J gene: TRBJ2-2; V gene: TRBV19; CDR3 DNA: TGTGCCACTGACAGATCGAACACCGGGGAGCTGTTTTTT; CDR3 protein: CATDRSNTGELFF
D gene: -; clone size: many; J gene: TRBJ2-5; V gene: TRBV10-3; CDR3 DNA: TGTGCCATCAGTGAGTCAAGGGACGAGACCCAGTACTTC; CDR3 protein: CAISESRDETQYF
D gene: TRBD2; clone size: -; J gene: TRBJ2-2; V gene: TRBV19; CDR3 DNA: TGTGCCAGTAGGGTTGGGGGGGACACCGGGGAGCTGTTTTTT; CDR3 protein: CASRVGGDTGELFF
D gene: TRBD1; clone size: -; J gene: TRBJ2-7; V gene: TRBV29-1; CDR3 DNA: TGCAGCGTCCGAAGGGGGCTCTCCTACGAGCAGTACTTC; CDR3 protein: CSVRRGLSYEQYF
D gene: TRBD2; clone size: -; J gene: TRBJ2-5; V gene: TRBV7-9; CDR3 DNA: TGTGCCAGCAGCCAAGATCGGGGGGAAGAGACCCAGTACTTC; CDR3 protein: CASSQDRGEETQYF
D gene: -; clone size: many; J gene: TRBJ1-2; V gene: TRBV5-6; CDR3 DNA: TGTGCCAGCAGCTTCGGACAGATCTATGGCTACACCTTC; CDR3 protein: CASSFGQIYGYTF
D gene: -; clone size: -; J gene: TRBJ1-6; V gene: TRBV11-2; CDR3 DNA: TGTGCCAGCAGCTCAATTCGGACCCGGACAACCCTCCACTTT; CDR3 protein: CASSSIRTRTTLHF
D gene: TRBD1; clone size: many; J gene: TRBJ2-7; V gene: TRBV4-1; CDR3 DNA: TGCGCCAGCAGCCAGGCACCGACAGGGAAGTCCTACGAGCAGTACTTC; CDR3 protein: CASSQAPTGKSYEQYF
D gene: TRBD1; clone size: -; J gene: TRBJ2-5; V gene: TRBV20-1; CDR3 DNA: TGCAGTTGGACAGGGAGGGAGACCCAGTACTTC; CDR3 protein: CSWTGRETQYF
D gene: TRBD1; clone size: -; J gene: TRBJ1-2; V gene: TRBV9; CDR3 DNA: TGTGCCAGCAGTATACAGGGGATGGTCTATGGCTACACCTTC; CDR3 protein: CASSIQGMVYGYTF
D gene: -; clone size: -; J gene: TRBJ2-7; V gene: TRBV20-1; CDR3 DNA: TGCAGTGCTAGCCCTACCCCGGGGGCCGCCTACGAGCAGTACTTC; CDR3 protein: CSASPTPGAAYEQYF
D gene: -; clone size: many; J gene: TRBJ2-2; V gene: TRBV4-2; CDR3 DNA: TGTGCCAGCAGCCAACACACAGGGGAGGGCGGGGAGCTGTTTTTT; CDR3 protein: CASSQHTGEGGELFF
D gene: -; clone size: -; J gene: TRBJ2-3; V gene: TRBV20-1; CDR3 DNA: TGCAGTGCTCCTAGGTTGGGCACAGATACGCAGTATTTT; CDR3 protein: CSAPRLGTDTQYF
D gene: -; clone size: -; J gene: TRBJ2-6; V gene: TRBV7-9; CDR3 DNA: TGTGCCAGCAGCCGACAGGATTCCGGGGCCAACGTCCTGACTTTC; CDR3 protein: CASSRQDSGANVLTF
D gene: -; clone size: -; J gene: TRBJ1-2; V gene: TRBV20-1; CDR3 DNA: TGCAGTGTTTGGCGGACGGATGGCTACACCTTC; CDR3 protein: CSVWRTDGYTF
D gene: -; clone size: -; J gene: TRBJ2-2; V gene: TRBV25-1; CDR3 DNA: TGTGCCAGCAGTGAGGGGCAGGTCAACACCGGGGAGCTGTTTTTT; CDR3 protein: CASSEGQVNTGELFF
D gene: -; clone size: many; J gene: TRBJ1-2; V gene: TRBV7-9; CDR3 DNA: TGTGCCAGCAGCCCCGGGGGGAAGAGCTATGGCTACACCTTC; CDR3 protein: CASSPGGKSYGYTF
D gene: TRBD1; clone size: -; J gene: TRBJ1-1; V gene: TRBV10-2; CDR3 DNA: TGCGCCAGCAGTGGAACAGGGGGCCCGGCTTTCTTT; CDR3 protein: CASSGTGGPAFF
D gene: -; clone size: many; J gene: TRBJ2-2; V gene: TRBV2; CDR3 DNA: TGTGCCAGCGATAACGGGGAGCTGTTTTTT; CDR3 protein: CASDNGELFF
D gene: -; clone size: many; J gene: TRBJ1-1; V gene: TRBV7-9; CDR3 DNA: TGTGCCAGCAGCTTCTCATCCCCGCGGGGCCGGGGAGGTCACTGGGCGGACACTGAAGCTTTCTTT; CDR3 protein: CASSFSSPRGRGGHWADTEAFF
D gene: TRBD1; clone size: -; J gene: TRBJ1-2; V gene: TRBV20-1; CDR3 DNA: TGCAGTGCTAGTCAGGGGGTCAGAGCCTATGGCTACACCTTC; CDR3 protein: CSASQGVRAYGYTF
D gene: TRBD1; clone size: -; J gene: TRBJ1-1; V gene: TRBV2; CDR3 DNA: TGTGCCAGCAGTGGGACAGGGGTAGGAACTGAAGCTTTCTTT; CDR3 protein: CASSGTGVGTEAFF
D gene: TRBD2; clone size: -; J gene: TRBJ2-7; V gene: TRBV10-2; CDR3 DNA: TGCGCCAGCAGTGAGTCTGCTAGCGGGGACTACGAGCAGTACTTC; CDR3 protein: CASSESASGDYEQYF
D gene: TRBD1; clone size: -; J gene: TRBJ1-1; V gene: TRBV2; CDR3 DNA: TGTGCCAGTTCCGGGACAGGTTTCACTGAAGCTTTCTTT; CDR3 protein: CASSGTGFTEAFF
D gene: -; clone size: -; J gene: TRBJ2-5; V gene: TRBV19; CDR3 DNA: TGTGCCAGTAGTAGGGGGTACTCTGGGGCCAACCAAGAGACCCAGTACTTC; CDR3 protein: CASSRGYSGANQETQYF
D gene: -; clone size: many; J gene: TRBJ1-1; V gene: TRBV5-8; CDR3 DNA: TGTGCCAGCAGCTTGTTGGACACCACTGAAGCTTTCTTT; CDR3 protein: CASSLLDTTEAFF
D gene: -; clone size: -; J gene: TRBJ1-1; V gene: TRBV10-3; CDR3 DNA: TGTGCCATCAGTGAGGAGGGGAGATCCACTGAAGCTTTCTTT; CDR3 protein: CAISEEGRSTEAFF
D gene: -; clone size: -; J gene: TRBJ2-5; V gene: TRBV11-2; CDR3 DNA: TGTGCCAGCAGTCACGGACTTGAAGAGACCCAGTACTTC; CDR3 protein: CASSHGLEETQYF
D gene: TRBD1; clone size: -; J gene: TRBJ2-7; V gene: TRBV12-3/TRBV12-4; CDR3 DNA: TGTGCCAGCAGGAAAGACAGGGGTCGGACCTACGAGCAGTACTTC; CDR3 protein: CASRKDRGRTYEQYF
D gene: TRBD1; clone size: -; J gene: TRBJ2-5; V gene: TRBV6-5; CDR3 DNA: TGTGCCAGCGGAGCAGGGGGTTGGGAGACCCAGTACTTC; CDR3 protein: CASGAGGWETQYF
D gene: -; clone size: many; J gene: TRBJ2-5; V gene: TRBV27; CDR3 DNA: TGTGCCAGCAGGGTAAGCCTGCGGGAGACCCAGTACTTC; CDR3 protein: CASRVSLRETQYF
D gene: -; clone size: once; J gene: TRBJ2-7; V gene: TRBV20-1; CDR3 DNA: TGCAGTGCTAGACTACCTAGTCTGCGTATCTCCTACGAGCAGTACTTC; CDR3 protein: CSARLPSLRISYEQYF
D gene: -; clone size: many; J gene: TRBJ2-5; V gene: TRBV15; CDR3 DNA: TGTGCCACCAGCAGAGTCCAGTGGCCCAGCGGGGAGACCCAGTACTTC; CDR3 protein: CATSRVQWPSGETQYF
D gene: TRBD1; clone size: many; J gene: TRBJ1-3; V gene: TRBV7-9; CDR3 DNA: TGTGCCAGCAGGCCAGACAGGGGGCCTTACAGAAACACCATATATTTT; CDR3 protein: CASRPDRGPYRNTIYF
D gene: -; clone size: many; J gene: TRBJ1-2; V gene: TRBV6-1; CDR3 DNA: TGTGCCAGCAGTAGGGGCCGCGACCGACGAAACTATGGCTACACCTTC; CDR3 protein: CASSRGRDRRNYGYTF
D gene: -; clone size: -; J gene: TRBJ1-2; V gene: TRBV2; CDR3 DNA: TGTGCCAGCATTCACAGGGTAAACTATGGCTACACCTTC; CDR3 protein: CASIHRVNYGYTF
D gene: -; clone size: -; J gene: TRBJ1-2; V gene: TRBV5-1; CDR3 DNA: TGTGCCAGCAGCTTGGGACTAGCGGGAGGGTACACCTTC; CDR3 protein: CASSLGLAGGYTF
D gene: TRBD1; clone size: many; J gene: TRBJ2-2; V gene: TRBV2; CDR3 DNA: TGTGCCAGCAGCAGGGACAGCCCCACCGGGGAGCTGTTTTTT; CDR3 protein: CASSRDSPTGELFF
D gene: -; clone size: many; J gene: TRBJ1-6; V gene: TRBV4-1; CDR3 DNA: TGCGCCAGCAGCCAAGTTCGGGGGGCGGGAAATTCACCCCTCCACTTT; CDR3 protein: CASSQVRGAGNSPLHF